The 10 T cell receptor beta chains listed next were all sequenced from one sample in a study of blood T cell repertoires in COVID-19. Some clones are missing from TCRdb's copy, which holds only in-frame ones; the method was immunoSEQ multiplex PCR. Of more than 200,000 clones listed, almost 90% are singletons. The sample comprised peripheral blood. Receptors originate from an elderly man with acute or convalescent COVID-19.

The V and J genes are TRBV11-2 and TRBJ1-1; maybe TRBD1 (5 bases). The CDR3 consists of 15 residues. The V gene's germline CDR1 is SGHAT and CDR2 FQNNGV. V was clipped by 1 base and J by 1 base, with 10 bases between them. This CDR3 reads CASSLVLTGNTEAFF. DNA for the CDR3: TGTGCCAGCAGCTTAGTACTTACAGGGAACACTGAAGCTTTCTTT.

This chain uses TRBV9 with TRBJ2-3; 8 nucleotides agree with TRBD1. This CDR3 region has 14 residues. The junction had 1 base not matched to a gene; V was cut back by 3 bases and J by 1 base. Germline V gene data show CDR1 as SGDLS and CDR2 as YYNGEE. CDR3 in amino acids: CASSAQGGTDTQYF. The CDR3 coding sequence is TGTGCCAGCAGCGCACAGGGGGGCACAGATACGCAGTATTTT.

The rearrangement joins TRBV24-1 to TRBJ2-4; tentatively, D is TRBD1 (7 bases). The V gene lost 3 bases and the J gene lost 8 bases, with 19 bases spanning the gap. The germline CDR1 and CDR2 sequences are KGHDR and SFDVKD. The CDR3 loop spans 16 amino acids. Written as DNA, the CDR3 is TGTGCCACCAGTGATCCCAGGGGGAGGCCTCCCGACATTCAGTACTTC. It specifies CATSDPRGRPPDIQYF.

CDR3 amino acids: CASGTLAGASNEQFF. CDR3 DNA sequence: TGTGCCAGCGGGACTTTAGCGGGGGCTTCCAATGAGCAGTTCTTC. The rearrangement links TRBV7-3 to TRBJ2-1; 9 bases are shared with TRBD2. V was pared by 8 bases and J by 6 bases, with 11 bases of the junction left unmatched. The germline CDR1 and CDR2 sequences are SGHTA and FQGTGA. The CDR3 runs to 15 residues.

The J gene is TRBJ1-2, the V gene TRBV4-1; D possibly corresponds to TRBD1 (5 bases). CDR1 is MGHRA and CDR2 is YSYEKL in the germline V gene. The CDR3 spans 13 residues. The V end lost 1 base, the J end lost 10 bases, and 13 bases lay between the germline ends. CDR3 protein: CASSQVVGVDYTF. As DNA, the CDR3 is TGCGCCAGCAGCCAAGTAGTAGGGGTAGACTACACCTTC.

This sequence joins TRBV21-1 and TRBJ2-4; the table's D gene call, TRBD2, was not cross checked with the DNA. TRBV21-1 is a documented pseudogene. This CDR3 is built from 16 residues. The DNA of the CDR3 is TGTGCCAGCAGCAAACCGCGGCCCGGAGCCAAAAACATTCAGTACTTC. The encoded protein is CASSKPRPGAKNIQYF.

The rearrangement joins TRBV5-1 to TRBJ2-7; TRBD1 might be the D (5 bases). Trimming took off 4 bases at V and 4 bases at J, with 24 bases between the two ends. Germline CDR1 reads SGHRS; CDR2 reads YFSETQ. The CDR3 has 17 residues. CDR3 DNA: TGCGCCAGCAGCATACTTTACGGAGCTCAGGGTCTGTACGAGCAGTACTTC. It is translated as CASSILYGAQGLYEQYF.

The gene calls are TRBV12-3 or TRBV12-4 and TRBJ1-4; D is undetermined. The CDR3 covers 11 residues. Trimming cost V 3 bases and J 10 bases, with 6 bases left between them. The CDR3 sequence: CASSFAGKLFF. The CDR3 DNA sequence: TGTGCCAGCAGTTTCGCGGGAAAACTGTTTTTT.

This clone has a handful of counts. The rearrangement joins TRBV9 to TRBJ1-3; possible D gene TRBD1, 5 bases. The length of the CDR3 is 14 residues. The germline V gene encodes CDR1 SGDLS and CDR2 YYNGEE. The V gene lost 0 bases and the J gene lost 2 bases, with 6 bases spanning the gap. The CDR3 reads CASSVGQTGNTIYF. Written as DNA, the CDR3 is TGTGCCAGCAGCGTAGGACAGACTGGAAACACCATATATTTT.

This chain uses TRBV7-2 with TRBJ1-6; 7 bases fit TRBD1. The V gene's germline CDR1 is SGHTA and CDR2 FQGNSA. J was trimmed by 6 bases and V by 3 bases; bases with no gene match: 8. The CDR3 has 16 amino acids. The CDR3, as DNA: TGTGCCAGCAGCTTCCAACCGGGACAGATTAATTCACCCCTCCACTTT. Protein: CASSFQPGQINSPLHF.